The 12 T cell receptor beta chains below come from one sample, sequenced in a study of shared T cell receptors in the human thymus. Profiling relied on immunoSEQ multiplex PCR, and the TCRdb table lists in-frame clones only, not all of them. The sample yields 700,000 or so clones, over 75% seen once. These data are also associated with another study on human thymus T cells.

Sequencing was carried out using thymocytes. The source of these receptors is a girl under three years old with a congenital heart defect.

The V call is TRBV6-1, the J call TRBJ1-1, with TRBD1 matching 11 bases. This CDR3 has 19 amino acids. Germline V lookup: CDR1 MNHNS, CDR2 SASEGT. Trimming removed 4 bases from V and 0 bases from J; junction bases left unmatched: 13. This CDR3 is CASSVSFRDRGIMNTEAFF. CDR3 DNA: TGTGCCAGCAGTGTCTCGTTTCGGGACAGGGGGATAATGAACACTGAAGCTTTCTTT.

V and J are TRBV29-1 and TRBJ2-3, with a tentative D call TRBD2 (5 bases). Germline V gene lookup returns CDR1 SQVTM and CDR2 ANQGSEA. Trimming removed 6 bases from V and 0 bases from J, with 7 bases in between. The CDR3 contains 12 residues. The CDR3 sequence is CSVAESTDTQYF. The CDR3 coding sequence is TGCAGCGTAGCGGAAAGCACAGATACGCAGTATTTT.

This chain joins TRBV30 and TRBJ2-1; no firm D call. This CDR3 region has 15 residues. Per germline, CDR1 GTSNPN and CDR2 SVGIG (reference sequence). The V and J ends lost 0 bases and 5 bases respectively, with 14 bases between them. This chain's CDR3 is CAWSVRSLPHNEQFF. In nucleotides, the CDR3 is TGTGCCTGGAGTGTACGGTCGCTACCGCACAATGAGCAGTTCTTC.

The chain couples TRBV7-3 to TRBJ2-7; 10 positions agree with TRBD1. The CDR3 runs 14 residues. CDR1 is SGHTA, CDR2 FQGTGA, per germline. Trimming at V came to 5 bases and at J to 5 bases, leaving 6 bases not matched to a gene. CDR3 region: CASSTGTGDNEQYF. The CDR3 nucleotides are TGTGCCAGCAGCACCGGGACAGGGGATAACGAGCAGTACTTC.

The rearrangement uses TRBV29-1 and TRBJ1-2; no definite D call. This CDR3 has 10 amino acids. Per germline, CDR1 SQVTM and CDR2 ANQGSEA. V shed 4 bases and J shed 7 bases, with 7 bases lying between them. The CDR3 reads CSVGEAGYTF. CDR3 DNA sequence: TGCAGCGTTGGGGAGGCTGGCTACACCTTC.

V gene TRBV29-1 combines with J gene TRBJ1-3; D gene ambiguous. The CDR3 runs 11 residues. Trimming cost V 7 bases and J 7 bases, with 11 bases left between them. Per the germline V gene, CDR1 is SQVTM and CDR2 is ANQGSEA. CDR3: CSAGRANTIYF. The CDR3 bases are TGCAGCGCCGGGAGGGCTAACACCATATATTTT.

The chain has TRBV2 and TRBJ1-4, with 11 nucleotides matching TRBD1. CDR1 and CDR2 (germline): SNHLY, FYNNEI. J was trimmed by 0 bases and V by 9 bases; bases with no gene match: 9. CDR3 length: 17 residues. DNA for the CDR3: TGTGCCAGTGGGACAGGGGGATCCAACGCAACTAATGAAAAACTGTTTTTT. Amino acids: CASGTGGSNATNEKLFF.

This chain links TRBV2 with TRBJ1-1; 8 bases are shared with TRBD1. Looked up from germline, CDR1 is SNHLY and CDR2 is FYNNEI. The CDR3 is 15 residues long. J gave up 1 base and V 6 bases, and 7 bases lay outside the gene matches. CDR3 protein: CASRDPGQANTEAFF. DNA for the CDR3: TGTGCCAGCAGGGATCCGGGACAGGCGAACACTGAAGCTTTCTTT.

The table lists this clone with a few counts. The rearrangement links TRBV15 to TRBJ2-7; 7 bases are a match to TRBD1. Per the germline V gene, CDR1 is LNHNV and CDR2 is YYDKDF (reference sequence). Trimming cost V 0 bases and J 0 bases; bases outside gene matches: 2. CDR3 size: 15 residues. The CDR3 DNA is TGTGCCACCAGCAGAGACTGGACAGGCTCCTACGAGCAGTACTTC. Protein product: CATSRDWTGSYEQYF.

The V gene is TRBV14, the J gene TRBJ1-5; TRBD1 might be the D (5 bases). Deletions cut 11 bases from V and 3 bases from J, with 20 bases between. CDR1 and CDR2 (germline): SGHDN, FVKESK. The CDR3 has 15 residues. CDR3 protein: CALYGGGITNQPQHF. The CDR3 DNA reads TGTGCCCTCTACGGGGGGGGGATAACCAATCAGCCCCAGCATTTT.

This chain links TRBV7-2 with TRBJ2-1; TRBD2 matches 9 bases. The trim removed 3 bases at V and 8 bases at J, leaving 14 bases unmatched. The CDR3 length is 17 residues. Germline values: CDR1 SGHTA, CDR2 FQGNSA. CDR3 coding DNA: TGTGCCAGCAGCTTTTATAGGGGACTAGCTGTGAGGGATGAGCAGTTCTTC. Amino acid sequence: CASSFYRGLAVRDEQFF.

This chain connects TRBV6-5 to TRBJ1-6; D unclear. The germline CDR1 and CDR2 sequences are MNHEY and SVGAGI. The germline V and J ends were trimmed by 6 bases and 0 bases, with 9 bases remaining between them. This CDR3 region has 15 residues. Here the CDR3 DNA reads TGTGCCAGCAGCTCACAGATCTCCTATAATTCACCCCTCCACTTT. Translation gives CASSSQISYNSPLHF.